The entry below gives a single T cell receptor beta chain sequence along with its context. This clonotype was observed at least ten times. Its binding antigen is unknown. Base quality data are lacking; no much larger clone is found one base away. Library preparation employed 5' RACE. Sequencing relied on an Illumina HiSeq 2000. A universal primer binding site was introduced by template switching, and a unique molecular identifier was present in the final cDNA, enabling accurate counting of TCR cDNA molecules. First-strand cDNA for TCR alpha and beta chains was synthesized from specific primers in the conserved constant-segment region. To control for contamination, every cDNA library carried two barcodes: a SMART-Mk sample barcode plus Illumina barcodes. TruSeq adapter sequences and Illumina sample barcodes were added in two successive PCR steps. The Illumina HiSeq platform was used with custom primers to sequence TCR alpha and beta cDNA libraries. The authors' pipeline ran thus. Raw reads were processed with MiGEC to extract unique molecular identifiers, and MiXCR was used to determine CDR3 positions. For each individual, recombination models were inferred using an EM algorithm with the repgenHMM and IGoR tools. The analysis of shared clonotypes was done with the tcR package in R, with sharing normalized by the product of cloneset sizes. Out-of-frame nonproductive sequences were analyzed to study raw recombination free of thymic and clonal selection effects. TCRdb applied fastp at Q25 and MiXCR to the public reads, then kept only in-frame beta chains. One record per CDR3 amino acid sequence lists the most common genes and DNA. TCRdb, not the original authors, processed these V and J calls. For this sample the table gives about 690,000 distinct CDR3 sequences, of which over 20% were detected only once. Approximately 4.3% of the sample is in the top ten clones.

The data are from a study of identical twins (dated by TCRdb to the mid-2010s). For the study in its entirety: To test whether fetal clonotypes persist, this study deep-sequenced TCR alpha and beta repertoires from monozygotic twins, from unrelated adults of various ages, and from cord blood. To rule out contamination, replicate twin experiments were performed at different times with different library preparation protocols. What the authors observed across the whole study: A weaker excess of twin sharing was found in beta out-of-frame sequences because the signal-to-noise ratio was lowered by fewer shared sequences. Zero-insertion analyses could be partly confounded by invariant T cells such as MAIT and iNKT, although diverse VJ usage argued against such confounding for most clonotypes. Out-of-frame TCR alpha sharing in monozygotic twins was systematically underestimated by recombination models, whereas sharing between unrelated individuals was in agreement with the recombination models. Compared with coincidental sharing between unrelated individuals, out-of-frame TCR alpha sequences shared between twins showed an excess of sequences with low generation probability. Fewer insertions were carried by abundant cord blood beta clonotypes, a similar but weaker trend appeared in young adult naive repertoires, and no such trend appeared in memory repertoires. Conclusions relied on cross-sectional statistical analysis, since the same donors could not be followed over many years.

Every donor in the study was a healthy Caucasian. Three pairs of female monozygotic twins, all aged roughly 18 to 29 years, were included in the twin cohort. Peripheral blood mononuclear cells were used as the source from which RNA for TCR libraries was isolated. CDR1 is given as ENHRY and CDR2 as SYGVKD, both from the germline V gene. The CDR3, from cysteine to phenylalanine, totals 13 residues. CDR3 DNA is the only sequence kept; it has 39 bases, read in frame from the first base. V lost 8 bases and J lost 5 bases; the stretch between them is 13 bases long. These same data were also listed under a study on T cells expressing NK-cell markers. The other study reports the following: About 8 donors provided sorted CD3+CD56+NKG2C+, CD3+CD56+NKG2C- and CD3+CD56-NKG2C+ T-cell subsets, whose TCR beta-chain repertoires were profiled. Seven of the eight sequenced donors were HCMV-seropositive and one was HCMV-seronegative. In several experiments an anti-gammadeltaTCR antibody was added to restrict sorting to alphabetaTCR-expressing T cells. For five or six donors, the dominant CD3+CD56+NKG2C+ clonotypes were among the top 10 CD8+ clonotypes and accounted for about 1.0-7.5% of CD8+ T cells. Those dominant clonotypes were again the most abundant among CD3+CD56-NKG2C+ cells in four donors, at about 25-60.1%. It remained unclear whether the expanded NKG2C-expressing T cell clones were specific for HCMV antigens. All eight donors whose samples were sequenced were randomly selected healthy volunteers, three of them men and five women. HCMV serostatus was determined by detecting HCMV-specific IgG in serum with a commercial ELISA kit. For several donors, bulk peripheral blood T-cell repertoires were also sequenced from unsorted PBMC. MIGEC was used to demultiplex reads and group the reads by UMI, and MiTCR was used to assemble and quantify clonotypes. To exclude erroneous sequences, any TCR cDNA sequence not supported by at least two reads was discarded. The tcR package was used for downstream repertoire analysis, and clonotypes were matched across fractions by CDR3 nucleotide sequence plus V segment. VDJmatch was used to annotate antigen specificity against VDJdb, with one amino acid substitution allowed in CDR3.

This receptor was identified in a woman between 18 and 29 years old in good health. The chain joins TRBV10-3 to TRBJ2-1; the D match is possibly TRBD1 or TRBD2, with 6 bases aligned in each. Sample: PBMCs. CDR3 reads: CAIGGNRDNEQFF. The nucleotides read TGTGCCATCGGGGGGAACAGGGACAATGAGCAGTTCTTC.